This T cell receptor beta chain was captured by sequencing in a study of cytotoxic CD8 clonotypes in ibrutinib-treated CLL. Background on the study: Of the patients, about a dozen were relapsed/refractory, some 15 treatment-naive and about 17 IGHV unmutated. Responses: approximately 25 partial, 2 complete; after median around 64 months, around 14 stayed remitted, roughly 12 progressed. General study points: Against age-matched healthy donors, baseline clonality ran higher and tracked circulating CD8+ T-cell counts. A rise in clonality was seen at ibrutinib response, and a fall back toward baseline was seen at progression.

A note on this clone: The antigen is undetermined.

Germline CDR1 SGHRS, CDR2 YFSETQ. The ends were cut back, 0 bases at V and 1 base at J, with 4 bases in the middle. This CDR3 has 13 amino acids. Sequencing was performed with immunoSEQ multiplex PCR; in TCRdb, only in-frame clones are kept and a portion is missing. The sample lists approximately 130,000 clones; around 84% were seen once. The chain is built from TRBV5-1 and TRBJ1-1; no reliable D call. This receptor was taken from a human donor with chronic lymphocytic leukemia. The specimen comprised PBMCs, sampled after 24 months of ibrutinib treatment. The CDR3 DNA reads TGCGCCAGCAGCTTGGGGACGAACACTGAAGCTTTCTTT. Encoded protein: CASSLGTNTEAFF.